This is a list of T cell receptor beta chains from one sample in a study of CD8+CD57+ T cells in acquired aplastic anemia. TCRdb re-derived calls from the reads in MiXCR, one entry per CDR3 protein. The data hold around 200,000 distinct CDR3 sequences, with over 60% observed a single time. Sequences were obtained from sorted CD4+, CD8+, or CD8+CD57+ T cells (not recorded which) from PBMCs. The receptors were sampled from a human donor in good health. Both conserved end residues are part of each CDR3. The order of the fields is CDR3 DNA, CDR3 protein, clone size, J gene, V gene, D gene. A D gene is named only where the DNA matches it firmly. Clone size is stated in some rows and not others, as once, few, many or a class when expanded.

TGTGCCATCAGTGAGTTGTCGGGGGCGAACGACTATGGCTACACCTTC CAISELSGANDYGYTF many TRBJ1-2 TRBV10-3 .
TGCAGTGCCCCTGAAGAGGGGGGGCTTTTCGACGAGCAGTACTTC CSAPEEGGLFDEQYF few TRBJ2-7 TRBV20-1 .
TGCGCCAGCAGTGGCACAGGGGGCGGGGGGATTTCACCCCTCCACTTT CASSGTGGGGISPLHF . TRBJ1-6 TRBV10-1 TRBD1
TGCGCCAGCAGCTCGACAATTTTGAACACTGGAGCTTTCTTT CASSSTILNTGAFF . TRBJ1-1 TRBV7-8 .
TGTGCCAGCAGCCCGGGGACGGTACCCTACGAGCAGTACTTC CASSPGTVPYEQYF . TRBJ2-7 TRBV7-3 .
TGTGCCATCGGGGGACAGGGGCATACTGACACTGAAGCTTTCTTT CAIGGQGHTDTEAFF many TRBJ1-1 TRBV10-3 TRBD1
TGTGCCAGCAGTGTAGCAGGGGGTACCCTGGCCTACGAGCAGTACTTC CASSVAGGTLAYEQYF many TRBJ2-7 TRBV2 TRBD1
TGCGCCAGCAGCCAAGATATGATCGGGGTTACTGAAGCTGGCTACACCTTC CASSQDMIGVTEAGYTF . TRBJ1-2 TRBV4-1 .
TGCGCCAGCAGACCAGGACTAGCGGGTGAGACCCAGTACTTC CASRPGLAGETQYF . TRBJ2-5 TRBV5-1 TRBD2
TGTGCCAGCAGTGACTCAGCCGGGAGCGGCTATGGCTACACCTTC CASSDSAGSGYGYTF many TRBJ1-2 TRBV6-4 .
TGTGCCAGCAGCCATCAGGCCGGTATGGACGAGCAGTACTTC CASSHQAGMDEQYF . TRBJ2-7 TRBV9 .
TGTGCTAGTGCCGACTCGGGGGGCCCCACAGATACGCAGTATTTT CASADSGGPTDTQYF many TRBJ2-3 TRBV12-5 .
TGTGCCATCACTCGGGACAGCTTACCTTACGAGCAGTACTTC CAITRDSLPYEQYF . TRBJ2-7 TRBV10-3 TRBD1
TGTGCCAGCAGTTACTCACTCGACAGTGGATACGAGCAGTACTTC CASSYSLDSGYEQYF many TRBJ2-7 TRBV6-5 .
TGTGCCAGCAGGGACCTCGTCGGCGGCCCCTACGAGCAGTACTTC CASRDLVGGPYEQYF . TRBJ2-7 TRBV2 .
TGCAGTGCTAGAGATCCAGGGAGGGAACACAATGAGCAGTTCTTC CSARDPGREHNEQFF . TRBJ2-1 TRBV20-1 TRBD2
TGTGCCAGCAGTGATTCTGACACGGCCCCAGAAACGGCTAACTATGGCTACACCTTC CASSDSDTAPETANYGYTF . TRBJ1-2 TRBV25-1 .
TGTGCCAGCAGCACGCGGGACTGGCGCACAGATACGCAGTATTTT CASSTRDWRTDTQYF . TRBJ2-3 TRBV9 .
TGTGCCAGCAGTGAATTGGGGGGGAAGAGAACCCAGTACTTC CASSELGGKRTQYF once TRBJ2-5 TRBV25-1 TRBD2
TGTGCCAGCAGTGAAAAGTCGGGCAGGGACACTGAAGCTTTCTTT CASSEKSGRDTEAFF . TRBJ1-1 TRBV2 .
TGTGCCAGCAGCTTAGGGGGGCTTGAAGCTTTCTTT CASSLGGLEAFF . TRBJ1-1 TRBV7-9 .
TGCAGTGCTAGTTCGGGAATTAATTCACCCCTCCACTTT CSASSGINSPLHF . TRBJ1-6 TRBV20-1 .
TGTGCCAGCGTTCCTGCAGACTATGGCTACACCTTC CASVPADYGYTF many TRBJ1-2 TRBV7-9 .
TGTGCCAGCAGCTTGCCCGATGGGGGGCGGCAGTACTTC CASSLPDGGRQYF . TRBJ2-7 TRBV5-4 .
TGCAGTGCTGCCGGATGGGTAAGAGTGGGAACGAACACTGAAGCTTTCTTT CSAAGWVRVGTNTEAFF . TRBJ1-1 TRBV20-1 .
TGTGCCAGCAGTGAATGGGCAGGGTCGAACACTGAAGCTTTCTTT CASSEWAGSNTEAFF few TRBJ1-1 TRBV25-1 .
TGTGCCAGCAGTCGTAGGTTCTTC CASSRRFF . TRBJ2-1 TRBV6-6 .
TGCGCCAGCAGCGTATCGAGAGGGTTGTTGAATGAGCAGTTCTTC CASSVSRGLLNEQFF . TRBJ2-1 TRBV5-1 .
TGTGCCAGCGGTAACCGGGACACGGGTCTGGGCGAGCAGTACTTC CASGNRDTGLGEQYF . TRBJ2-7 TRBV7-9 .
TGTGCCACCAGCGATGGATGGGTTGAGCAGTTCTTC CATSDGWVEQFF . TRBJ2-1 TRBV24-1 .
TGTGCCAGCAGCGCTAACAGGCTCTCCTACAATGAGCAGTTCTTC CASSANRLSYNEQFF . TRBJ2-1 TRBV9 .